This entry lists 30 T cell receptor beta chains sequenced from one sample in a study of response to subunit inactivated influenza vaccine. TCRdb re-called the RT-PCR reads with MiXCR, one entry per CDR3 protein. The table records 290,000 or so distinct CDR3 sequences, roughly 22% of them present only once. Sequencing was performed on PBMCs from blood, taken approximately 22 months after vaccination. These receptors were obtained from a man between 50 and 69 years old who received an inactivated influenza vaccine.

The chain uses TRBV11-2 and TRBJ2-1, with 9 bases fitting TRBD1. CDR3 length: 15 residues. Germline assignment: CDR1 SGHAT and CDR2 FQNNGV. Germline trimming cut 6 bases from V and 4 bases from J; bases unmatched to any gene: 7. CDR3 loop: CASRHGTGNYNEQFF. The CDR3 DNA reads TGTGCCAGCAGACACGGGACAGGGAATTACAATGAGCAGTTCTTC.

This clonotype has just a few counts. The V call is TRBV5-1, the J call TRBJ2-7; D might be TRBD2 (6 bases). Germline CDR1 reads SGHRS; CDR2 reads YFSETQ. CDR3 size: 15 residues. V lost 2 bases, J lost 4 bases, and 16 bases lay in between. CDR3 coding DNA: TGCGCCAGCAGCTTCTTCCCGGGACTCCAATACGAGCAGTACTTC. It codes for CASSFFPGLQYEQYF.

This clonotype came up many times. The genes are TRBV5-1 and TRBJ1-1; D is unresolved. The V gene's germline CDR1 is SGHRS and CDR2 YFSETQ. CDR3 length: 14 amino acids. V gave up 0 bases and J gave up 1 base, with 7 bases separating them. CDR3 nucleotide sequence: TGCGCCAGCAGCTTGGTTGGGCCGAACACTGAAGCTTTCTTT. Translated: CASSLVGPNTEAFF.

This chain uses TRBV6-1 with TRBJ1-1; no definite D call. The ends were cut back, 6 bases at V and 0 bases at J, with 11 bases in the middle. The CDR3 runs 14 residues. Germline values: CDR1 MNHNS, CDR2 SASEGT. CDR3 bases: TGTGCCAGCAGATTGAGTGGGGTGAACACTGAAGCTTTCTTT. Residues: CASRLSGVNTEAFF.

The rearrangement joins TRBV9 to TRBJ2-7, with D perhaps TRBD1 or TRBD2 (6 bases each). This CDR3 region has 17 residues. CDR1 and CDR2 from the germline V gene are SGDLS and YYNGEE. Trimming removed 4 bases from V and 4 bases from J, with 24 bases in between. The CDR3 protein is CASSPHGGPGALYEQYF. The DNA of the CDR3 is TGTGCCAGCAGCCCCCATGGGGGACCGGGGGCACTTTACGAGCAGTACTTC.

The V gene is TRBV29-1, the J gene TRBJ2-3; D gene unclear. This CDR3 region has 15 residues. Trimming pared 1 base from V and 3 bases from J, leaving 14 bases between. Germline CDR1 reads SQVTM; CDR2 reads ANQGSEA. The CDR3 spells CSVEADGSSTDTQYF. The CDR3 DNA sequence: TGCAGCGTTGAAGCAGACGGGTCTAGTACAGATACGCAGTATTTT.

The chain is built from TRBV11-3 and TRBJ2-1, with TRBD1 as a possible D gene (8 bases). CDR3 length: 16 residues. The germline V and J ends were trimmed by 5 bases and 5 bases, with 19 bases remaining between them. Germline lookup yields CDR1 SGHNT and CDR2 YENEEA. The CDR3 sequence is CASSESTSRGHNEQFF. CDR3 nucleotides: TGTGCCAGCAGCGAGTCGACTAGCAGGGGGCACAATGAGCAGTTCTTC.

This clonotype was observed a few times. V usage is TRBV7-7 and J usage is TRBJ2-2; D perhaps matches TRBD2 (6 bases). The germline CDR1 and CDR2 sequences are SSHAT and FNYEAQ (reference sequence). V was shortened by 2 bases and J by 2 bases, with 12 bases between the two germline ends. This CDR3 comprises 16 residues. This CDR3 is CASSLTAGGNTGELFF. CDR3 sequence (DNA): TGTGCCAGCAGCTTAACAGCGGGTGGAAACACCGGGGAGCTGTTTTTT.

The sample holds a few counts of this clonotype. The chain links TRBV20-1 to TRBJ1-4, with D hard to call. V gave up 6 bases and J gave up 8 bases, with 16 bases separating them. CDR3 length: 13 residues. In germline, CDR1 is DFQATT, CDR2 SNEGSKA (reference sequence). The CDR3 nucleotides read TGCAGTGCAAAGAGGGCCGAGGAGGAAAAACTGTTTTTT. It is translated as CSAKRAEEEKLFF.

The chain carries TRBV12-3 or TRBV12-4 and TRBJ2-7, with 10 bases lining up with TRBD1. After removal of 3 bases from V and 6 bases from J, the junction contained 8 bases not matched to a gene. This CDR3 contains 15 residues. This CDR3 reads CASSFTGTGAGEQYF. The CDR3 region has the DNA TGTGCCAGCAGTTTCACCGGGACAGGGGCCGGCGAGCAGTACTTC.

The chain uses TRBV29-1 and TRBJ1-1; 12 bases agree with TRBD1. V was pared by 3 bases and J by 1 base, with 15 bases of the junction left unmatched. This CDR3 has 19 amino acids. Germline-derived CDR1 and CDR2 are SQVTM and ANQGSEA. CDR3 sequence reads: CSVEPNTGTGGFGNTEAFF. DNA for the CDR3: TGCAGCGTTGAGCCAAATACCGGGACAGGGGGCTTCGGGAACACTGAAGCTTTCTTT.

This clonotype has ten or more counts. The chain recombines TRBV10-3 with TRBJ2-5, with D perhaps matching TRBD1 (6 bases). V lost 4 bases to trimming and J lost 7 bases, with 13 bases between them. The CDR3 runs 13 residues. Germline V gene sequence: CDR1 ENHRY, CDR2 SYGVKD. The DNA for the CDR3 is TGTGCCATCAGTGGACAGGCCGAAGGGACCCAGTACTTC. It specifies CAISGQAEGTQYF.

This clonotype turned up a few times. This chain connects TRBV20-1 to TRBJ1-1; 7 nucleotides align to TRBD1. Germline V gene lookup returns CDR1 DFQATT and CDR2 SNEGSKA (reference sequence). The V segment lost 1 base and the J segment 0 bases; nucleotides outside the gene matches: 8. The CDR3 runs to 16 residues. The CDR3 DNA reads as TGCAGTGCTAGAGTTTGGGACAGCTCTTTGAACACTGAAGCTTTCTTT. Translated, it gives CSARVWDSSLNTEAFF.

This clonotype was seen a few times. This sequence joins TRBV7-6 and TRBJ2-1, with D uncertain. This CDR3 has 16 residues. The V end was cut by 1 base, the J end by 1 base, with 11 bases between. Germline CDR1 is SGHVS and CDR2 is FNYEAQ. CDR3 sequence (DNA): TGTGCCAGCAGCTTAGTTCTAGTAAGTTCCTACAATGAGCAGTTCTTC. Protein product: CASSLVLVSSYNEQFF. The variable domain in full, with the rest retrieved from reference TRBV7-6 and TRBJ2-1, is GAGVSQSPRYKVTKRGQDVALRCDPISGHVSLYWYRQALGQGPEFLTYFNYEAQQDKSGLPNDRFSAERPEGSISTLTIQRTEQRDSAMYRCASSLVLVSSYNEQFFGPGTRLTVL.

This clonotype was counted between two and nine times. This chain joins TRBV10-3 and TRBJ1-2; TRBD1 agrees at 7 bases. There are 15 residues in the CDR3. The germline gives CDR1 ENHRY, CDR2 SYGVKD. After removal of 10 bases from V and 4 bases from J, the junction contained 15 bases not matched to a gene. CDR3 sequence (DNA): TGTGCCACGAGATTACAAGGGGGCGCGGGCTATGGCTACACCTTC. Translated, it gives CATRLQGGAGYGYTF.

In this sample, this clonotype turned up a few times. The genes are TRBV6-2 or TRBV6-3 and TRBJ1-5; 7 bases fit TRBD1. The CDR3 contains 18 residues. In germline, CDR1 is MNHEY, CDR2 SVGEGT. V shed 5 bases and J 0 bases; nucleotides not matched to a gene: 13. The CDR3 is CASSPVRDRSYSNQPQHF. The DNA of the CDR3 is TGTGCCAGCAGTCCGGTCCGGGACAGATCCTATAGCAATCAGCCCCAGCATTTT.

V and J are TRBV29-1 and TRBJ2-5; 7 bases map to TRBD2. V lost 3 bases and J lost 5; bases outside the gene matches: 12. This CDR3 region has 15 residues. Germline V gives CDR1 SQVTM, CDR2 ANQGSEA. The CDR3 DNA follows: TGCAGCGTTGAGAAGGGAGGGGCGGGAGTGGAGACCCAGTACTTC. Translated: CSVEKGGAGVETQYF.

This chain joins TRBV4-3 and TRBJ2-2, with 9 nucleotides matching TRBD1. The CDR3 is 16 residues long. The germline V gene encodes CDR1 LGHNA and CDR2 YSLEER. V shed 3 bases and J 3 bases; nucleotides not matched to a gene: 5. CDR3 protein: CASSQGQGIDTGELFF. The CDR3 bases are TGCGCCAGCAGCCAGGGACAGGGTATTGACACCGGGGAGCTGTTTTTT.

The CDR3 protein is CASSLGRESNEQFF. The CDR3 nucleotides read TGTGCCAGCAGCTTAGGGAGGGAGTCAAATGAGCAGTTCTTC. The V and J genes are TRBV7-2 and TRBJ2-1, with D perhaps matching TRBD2 (6 bases). V lost 1 base and J lost 7, with 11 bases in between. Germline CDR1 reads SGHTA; CDR2 reads FQGNSA. This CDR3 has 14 amino acids.

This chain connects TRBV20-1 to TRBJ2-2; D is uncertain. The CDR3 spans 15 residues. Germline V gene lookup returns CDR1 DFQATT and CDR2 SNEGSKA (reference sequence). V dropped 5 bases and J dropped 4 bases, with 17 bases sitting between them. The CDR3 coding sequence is TGCAGTGCTCTACCCTTGACTTCGGGCACCGGGGAGCTGTTTTTT. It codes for CSALPLTSGTGELFF.

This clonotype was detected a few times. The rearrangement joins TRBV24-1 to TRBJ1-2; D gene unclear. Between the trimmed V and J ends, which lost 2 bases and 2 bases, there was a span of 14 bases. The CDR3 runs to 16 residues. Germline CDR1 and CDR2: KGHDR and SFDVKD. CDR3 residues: CATSDSRSGRNYGYTF. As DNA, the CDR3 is TGTGCCACCAGTGATTCACGCTCGGGCCGGAACTATGGCTACACCTTC.

The CDR3 protein is CATSDLGGDEQFF. CDR3 in DNA: TGTGCCACCAGTGATTTAGGGGGCGATGAGCAGTTCTTC. The V call is TRBV24-1, the J call TRBJ2-1; TRBD1 matches 7 bases. Germline CDR1 reads KGHDR; CDR2 reads SFDVKD. The V segment lost 1 base and the J segment 8 bases; nucleotides outside the gene matches: 1. This CDR3 has 13 amino acids.

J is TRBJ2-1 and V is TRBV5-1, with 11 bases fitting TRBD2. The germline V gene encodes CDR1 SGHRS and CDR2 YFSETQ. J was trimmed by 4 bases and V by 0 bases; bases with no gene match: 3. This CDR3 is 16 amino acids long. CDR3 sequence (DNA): TGCGCCAGCAGCTTGGTGTCTAGCGGGGGGTACAATGAGCAGTTCTTC. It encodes CASSLVSSGGYNEQFF.

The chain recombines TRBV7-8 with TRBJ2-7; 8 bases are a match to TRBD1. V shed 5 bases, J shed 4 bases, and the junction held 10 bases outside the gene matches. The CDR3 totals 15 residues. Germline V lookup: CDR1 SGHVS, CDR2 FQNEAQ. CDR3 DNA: TGTGCCAGCAGCCCCCGGGGACAGGAGATGTACGAGCAGTACTTC. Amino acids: CASSPRGQEMYEQYF.

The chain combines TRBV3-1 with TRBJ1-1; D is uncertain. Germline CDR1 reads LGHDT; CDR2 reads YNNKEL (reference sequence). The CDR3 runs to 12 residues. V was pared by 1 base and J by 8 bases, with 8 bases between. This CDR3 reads CASSQGQTEAFF. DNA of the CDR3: TGTGCCAGCAGCCAAGGTCAGACCGAAGCTTTCTTT.

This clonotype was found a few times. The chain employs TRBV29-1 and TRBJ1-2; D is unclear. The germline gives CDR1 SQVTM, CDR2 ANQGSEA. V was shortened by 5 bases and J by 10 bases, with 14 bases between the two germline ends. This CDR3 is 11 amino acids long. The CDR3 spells CSVRKAIDYTF. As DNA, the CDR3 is TGCAGCGTTAGAAAGGCGATTGACTACACCTTC.

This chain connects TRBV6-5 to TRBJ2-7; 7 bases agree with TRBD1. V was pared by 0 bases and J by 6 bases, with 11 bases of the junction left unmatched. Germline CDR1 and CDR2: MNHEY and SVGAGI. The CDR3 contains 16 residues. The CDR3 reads CASSYSIGGWAGEQYF. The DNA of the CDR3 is TGTGCCAGCAGTTACTCGATAGGGGGCTGGGCTGGCGAGCAGTACTTC.

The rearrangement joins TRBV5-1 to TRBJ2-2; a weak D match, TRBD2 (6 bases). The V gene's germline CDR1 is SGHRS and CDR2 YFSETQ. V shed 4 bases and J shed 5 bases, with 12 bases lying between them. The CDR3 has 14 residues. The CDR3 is CASSVGGKTGELFF. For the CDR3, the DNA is TGCGCCAGCAGCGTGGGCGGGAAGACCGGGGAGCTGTTTTTT.

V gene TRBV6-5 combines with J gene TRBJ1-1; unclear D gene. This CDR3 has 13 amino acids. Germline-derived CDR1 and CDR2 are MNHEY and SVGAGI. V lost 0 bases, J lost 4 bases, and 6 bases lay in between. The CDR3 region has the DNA TGTGCCAGCAGTTACTCAGGGTTCACTGAAGCTTTCTTT. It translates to CASSYSGFTEAFF.

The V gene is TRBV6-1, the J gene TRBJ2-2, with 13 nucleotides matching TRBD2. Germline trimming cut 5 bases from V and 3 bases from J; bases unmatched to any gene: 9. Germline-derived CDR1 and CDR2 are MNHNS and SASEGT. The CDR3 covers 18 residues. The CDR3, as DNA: TGTGCCAGCAGTAGGGCACTAGCGGGGGGGCGGTACACCGGGGAGCTGTTTTTT. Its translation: CASSRALAGGRYTGELFF.